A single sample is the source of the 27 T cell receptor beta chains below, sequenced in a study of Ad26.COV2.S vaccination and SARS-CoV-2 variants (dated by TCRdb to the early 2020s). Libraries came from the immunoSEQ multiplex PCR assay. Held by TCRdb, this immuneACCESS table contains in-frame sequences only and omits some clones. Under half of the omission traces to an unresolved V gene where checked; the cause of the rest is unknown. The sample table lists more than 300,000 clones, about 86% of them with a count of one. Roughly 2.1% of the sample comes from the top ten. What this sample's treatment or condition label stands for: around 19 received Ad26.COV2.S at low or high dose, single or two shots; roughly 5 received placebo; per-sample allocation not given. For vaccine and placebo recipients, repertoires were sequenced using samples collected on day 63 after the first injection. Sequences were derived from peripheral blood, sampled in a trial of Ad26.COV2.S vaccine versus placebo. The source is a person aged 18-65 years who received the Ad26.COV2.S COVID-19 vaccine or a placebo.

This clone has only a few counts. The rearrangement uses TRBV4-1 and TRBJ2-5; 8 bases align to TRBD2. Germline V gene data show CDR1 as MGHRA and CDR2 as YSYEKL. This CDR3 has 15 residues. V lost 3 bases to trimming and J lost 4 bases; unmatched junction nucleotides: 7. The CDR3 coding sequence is TGCGCCAGCAGCCAGGGGACTAGAGGAGGAGAGACCCAGTACTTC. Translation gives CASSQGTRGGETQYF.

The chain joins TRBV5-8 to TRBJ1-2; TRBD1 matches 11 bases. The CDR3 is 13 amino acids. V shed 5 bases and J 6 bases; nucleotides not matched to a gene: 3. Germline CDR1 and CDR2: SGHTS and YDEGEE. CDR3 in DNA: TGTGCCAGCAGTCCGGGACAGGGGGATGGCTACACCTTC. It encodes CASSPGQGDGYTF.

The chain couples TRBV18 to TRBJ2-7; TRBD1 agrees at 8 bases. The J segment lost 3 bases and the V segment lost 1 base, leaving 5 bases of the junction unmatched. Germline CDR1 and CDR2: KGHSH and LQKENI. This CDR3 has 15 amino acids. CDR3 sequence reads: CASSPLGQVNYEQYF. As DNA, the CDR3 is TGTGCCAGCTCACCACTGGGACAGGTGAACTACGAGCAGTACTTC.

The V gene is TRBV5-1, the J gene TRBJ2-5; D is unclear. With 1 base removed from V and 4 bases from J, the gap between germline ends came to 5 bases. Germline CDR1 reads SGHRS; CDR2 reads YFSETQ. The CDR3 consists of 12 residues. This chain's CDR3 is CASSLSVETQYF. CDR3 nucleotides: TGCGCCAGCAGCTTGAGTGTAGAGACCCAGTACTTC.

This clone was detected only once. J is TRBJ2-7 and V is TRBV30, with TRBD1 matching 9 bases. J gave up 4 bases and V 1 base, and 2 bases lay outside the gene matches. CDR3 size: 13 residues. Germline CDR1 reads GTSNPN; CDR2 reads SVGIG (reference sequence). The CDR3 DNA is TGTGCCTGGAGTGAGGGACAGGGATACGAGCAGTACTTC. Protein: CAWSEGQGYEQYF.

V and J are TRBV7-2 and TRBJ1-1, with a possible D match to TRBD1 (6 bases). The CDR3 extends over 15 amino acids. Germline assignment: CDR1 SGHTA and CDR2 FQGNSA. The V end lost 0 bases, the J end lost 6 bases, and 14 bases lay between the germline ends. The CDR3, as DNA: TGTGCCAGCAGCTTAGCAGGCGGGGGGCGCGCTGAAGCTTTCTTT. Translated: CASSLAGGGRAEAFF.

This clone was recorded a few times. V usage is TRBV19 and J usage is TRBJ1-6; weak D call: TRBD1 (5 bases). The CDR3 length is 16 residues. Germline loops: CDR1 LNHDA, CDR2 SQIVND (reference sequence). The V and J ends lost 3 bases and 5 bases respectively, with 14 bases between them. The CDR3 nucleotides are TGTGCCAGTAGTATCCAGGGCGTCCGGGATAATTCACCCCTCCACTTT. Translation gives CASSIQGVRDNSPLHF.

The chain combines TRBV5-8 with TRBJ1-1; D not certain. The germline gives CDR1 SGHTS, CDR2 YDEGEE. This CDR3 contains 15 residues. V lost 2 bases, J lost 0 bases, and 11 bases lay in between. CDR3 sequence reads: CASSLWGPMNTEAFF. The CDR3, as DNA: TGTGCCAGCAGCTTATGGGGTCCTATGAACACTGAAGCTTTCTTT.

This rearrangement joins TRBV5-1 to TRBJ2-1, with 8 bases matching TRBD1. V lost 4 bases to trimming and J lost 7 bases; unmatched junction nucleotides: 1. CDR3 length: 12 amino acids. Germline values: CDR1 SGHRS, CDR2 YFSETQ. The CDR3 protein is CASSRDRNEQFF. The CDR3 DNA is TGCGCCAGCAGCCGGGACAGGAATGAGCAGTTCTTC.

CDR3 protein: CASSFIREEQFF. In nucleotides, the CDR3 is TGCGCCAGCAGCTTCATCCGGGAGGAGCAGTTCTTC. This rearrangement joins TRBV5-1 to TRBJ2-1, with D maybe TRBD2 (6 bases). Germline CDR1 SGHRS, CDR2 YFSETQ. Trimming removed 2 bases at V and 10 bases at J, with 10 bases between. This CDR3 comprises 12 residues.

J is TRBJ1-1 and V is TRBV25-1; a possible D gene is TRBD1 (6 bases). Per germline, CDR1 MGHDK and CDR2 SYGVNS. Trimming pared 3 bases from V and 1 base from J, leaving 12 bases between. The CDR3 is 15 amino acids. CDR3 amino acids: CASSDPKTGNTEAFF. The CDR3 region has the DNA TGTGCCAGCAGTGACCCCAAGACAGGGAACACTGAAGCTTTCTTT.

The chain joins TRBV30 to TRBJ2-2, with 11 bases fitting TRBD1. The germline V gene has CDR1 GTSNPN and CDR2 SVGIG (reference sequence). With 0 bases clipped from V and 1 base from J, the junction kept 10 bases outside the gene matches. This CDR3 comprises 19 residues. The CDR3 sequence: CAWSVLRTGGDGNTGELFF. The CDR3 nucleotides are TGTGCCTGGAGTGTACTTCGGACAGGGGGCGACGGGAACACCGGGGAGCTGTTTTTT.

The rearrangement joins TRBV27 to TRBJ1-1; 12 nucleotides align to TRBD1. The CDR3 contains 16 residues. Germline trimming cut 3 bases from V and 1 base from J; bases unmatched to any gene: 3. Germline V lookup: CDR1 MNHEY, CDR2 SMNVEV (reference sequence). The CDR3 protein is CASSLGQGAGNTEAFF. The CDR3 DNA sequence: TGTGCCAGCAGTTTGGGACAGGGGGCAGGGAACACTGAAGCTTTCTTT.

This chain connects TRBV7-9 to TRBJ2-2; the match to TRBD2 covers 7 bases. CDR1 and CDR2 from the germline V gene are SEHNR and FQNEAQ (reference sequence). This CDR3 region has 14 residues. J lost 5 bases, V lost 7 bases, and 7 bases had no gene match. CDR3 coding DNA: TGTGCCAGCATAGAGCGGGGAGCGACCGGGGAGCTGTTTTTT. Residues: CASIERGATGELFF.

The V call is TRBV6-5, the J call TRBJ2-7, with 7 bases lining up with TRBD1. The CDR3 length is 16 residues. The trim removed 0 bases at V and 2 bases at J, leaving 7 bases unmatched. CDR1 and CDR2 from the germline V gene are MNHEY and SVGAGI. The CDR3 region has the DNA TGTGCCAGCAGTTACTCTGGTGCCAGGGGGACCTACGAGCAGTACTTC. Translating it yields CASSYSGARGTYEQYF.

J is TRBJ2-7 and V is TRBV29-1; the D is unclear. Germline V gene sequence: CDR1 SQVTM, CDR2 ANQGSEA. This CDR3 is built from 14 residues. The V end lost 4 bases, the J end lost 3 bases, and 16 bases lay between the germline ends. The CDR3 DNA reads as TGCAGCGTTGTACCGGGCTCAAATTTCTACGAGCAGTACTTC. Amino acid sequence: CSVVPGSNFYEQYF.

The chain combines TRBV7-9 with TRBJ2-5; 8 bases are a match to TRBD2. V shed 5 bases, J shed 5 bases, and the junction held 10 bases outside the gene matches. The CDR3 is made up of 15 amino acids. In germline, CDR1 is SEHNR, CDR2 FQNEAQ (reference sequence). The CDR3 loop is CASSVTGLALETQYF. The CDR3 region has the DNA TGTGCCAGCAGCGTCACTGGACTAGCCCTGGAGACCCAGTACTTC.

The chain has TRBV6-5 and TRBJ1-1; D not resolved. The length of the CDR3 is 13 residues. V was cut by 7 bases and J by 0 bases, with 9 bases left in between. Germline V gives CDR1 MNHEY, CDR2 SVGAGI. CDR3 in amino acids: CASTRGMNTEAFF. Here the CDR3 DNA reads TGTGCCAGCACGCGGGGTATGAACACTGAAGCTTTCTTT.

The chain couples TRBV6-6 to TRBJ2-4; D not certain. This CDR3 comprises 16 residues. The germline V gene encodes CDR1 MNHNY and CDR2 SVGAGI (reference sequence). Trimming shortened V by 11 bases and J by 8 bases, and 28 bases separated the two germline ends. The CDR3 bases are TGTGCCGCGCGATCCCCTCTTACAGCCGAGGTACACATTCAGTACTTC. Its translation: CAARSPLTAEVHIQYF.

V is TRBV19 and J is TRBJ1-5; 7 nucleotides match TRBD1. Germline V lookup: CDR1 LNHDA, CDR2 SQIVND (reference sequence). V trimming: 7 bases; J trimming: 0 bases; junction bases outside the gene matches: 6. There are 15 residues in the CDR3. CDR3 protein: CASIDRANSNQPQHF. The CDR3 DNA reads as TGTGCCAGTATTGACAGGGCAAATAGCAATCAGCCCCAGCATTTT.

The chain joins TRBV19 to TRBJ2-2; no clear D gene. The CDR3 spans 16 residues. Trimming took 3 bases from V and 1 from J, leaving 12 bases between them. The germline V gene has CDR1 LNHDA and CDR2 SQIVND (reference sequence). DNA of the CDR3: TGTGCCAGTAGTATTTACTCCTCTTGGAACACCGGGGAGCTGTTTTTT. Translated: CASSIYSSWNTGELFF.

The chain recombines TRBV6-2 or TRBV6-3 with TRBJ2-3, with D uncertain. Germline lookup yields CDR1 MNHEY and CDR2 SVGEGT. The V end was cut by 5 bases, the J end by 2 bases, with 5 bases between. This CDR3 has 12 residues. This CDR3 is CASSQNTDTQYF. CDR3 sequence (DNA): TGTGCCAGCAGTCAGAACACAGATACGCAGTATTTT.

CDR3 nucleotide sequence: TGTGCCACCAGCAGACTAATCGGGGAGACCCAGTACTTC. Translating gives CATSRLIGETQYF. The rearrangement links TRBV15 to TRBJ2-5; D uncertain. Deletions cut 2 bases from V and 5 bases from J, with 9 bases between. CDR1 LNHNV and CDR2 YYDKDF come from the germline V gene (reference sequence). The CDR3 is 13 residues long.

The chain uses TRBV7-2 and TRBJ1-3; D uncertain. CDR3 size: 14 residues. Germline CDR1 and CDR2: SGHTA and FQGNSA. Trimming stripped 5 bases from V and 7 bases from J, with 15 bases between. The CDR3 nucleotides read TGTGCCAGCAGCCCGGGCCCAACGCGGAACACCATATATTTT. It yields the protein CASSPGPTRNTIYF.

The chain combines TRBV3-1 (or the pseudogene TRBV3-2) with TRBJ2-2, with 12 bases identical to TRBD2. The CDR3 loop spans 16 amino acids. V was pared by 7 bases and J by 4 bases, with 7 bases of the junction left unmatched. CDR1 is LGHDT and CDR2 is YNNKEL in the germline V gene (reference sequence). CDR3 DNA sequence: TGTGCCAGCACCATGACTAGCGGGGGCCCCACCGGGGAGCTGTTTTTT. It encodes CASTMTSGGPTGELFF.

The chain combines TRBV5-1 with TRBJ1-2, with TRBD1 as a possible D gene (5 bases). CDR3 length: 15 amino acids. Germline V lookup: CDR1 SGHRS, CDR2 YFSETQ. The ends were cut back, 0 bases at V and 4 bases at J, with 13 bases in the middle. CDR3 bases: TGCGCCAGCAGCTTGGCCGGGACGAATTTCTATGGCTACACCTTC. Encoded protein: CASSLAGTNFYGYTF.

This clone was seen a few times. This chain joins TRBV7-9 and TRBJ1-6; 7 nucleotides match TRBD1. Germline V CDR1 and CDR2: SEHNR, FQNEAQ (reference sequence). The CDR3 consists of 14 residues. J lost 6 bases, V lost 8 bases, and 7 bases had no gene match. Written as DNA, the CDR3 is TGTGCCAGCTCCCAGGGGGGGCCTAATTCACCCCTCCACTTT. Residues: CASSQGGPNSPLHF.